This T cell receptor (beta chain) stems from a study of T cells in Graves' hyperthyroidism and ophthalmopathy. Study findings and constraints: Ophthalmopathy stood apart from stable hyperthyroidism in a 13 V-J model. With a median lead of approximately 6 months before onset, the model predicted ophthalmopathy. Within blood appeared most thyroid clonotypes that had expanded above 0.001.

In its sample, this clonotype was seen many times. Its target is unknown. RNA transcripts gave rise to amplified TCR beta CDR3 regions. With the HTBI primer set, the TCR CDR3 went through a first round of RT-PCR. Each CDR3 protein gets one entry after TCRdb re-called the multiplex PCR reads with MiXCR. Altogether 480,000 or so distinct CDR3 sequences are present, 46% being singletons, with the ten largest covering about 43%. The length of the CDR3 is 17 residues. CDR1 KGHDR and CDR2 SFDVKD come from the germline V gene. V lost 4 bases to trimming and J lost 6 bases; unmatched junction nucleotides: 14. Diagnoses were established using clinical symptoms, serum thyroxine and TRAb, thyroid ultrasound and orbital computed tomography.

The receptor's source is an adult woman with Graves' disease, either hyperthyroidism or ophthalmopathy (not recorded which). The source material was peripheral blood or thyroid tissue (not recorded which). V gene TRBV24-1 combines with J gene TRBJ1-2, with 9 bases lining up with TRBD1. The CDR3: CATSDPTYETGGDGYTF. CDR3 coding DNA: TGTGCCACCAGTGACCCCACTTATGAAACAGGGGGCGATGGCTACACCTTC.